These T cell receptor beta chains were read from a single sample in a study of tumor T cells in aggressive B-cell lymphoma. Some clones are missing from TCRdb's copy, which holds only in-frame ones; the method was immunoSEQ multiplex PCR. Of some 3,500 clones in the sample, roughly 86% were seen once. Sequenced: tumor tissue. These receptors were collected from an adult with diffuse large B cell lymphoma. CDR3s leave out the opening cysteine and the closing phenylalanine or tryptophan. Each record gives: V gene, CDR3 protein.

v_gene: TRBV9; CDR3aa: ASSVGTGMRAEAF
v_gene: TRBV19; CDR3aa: ASTFPGGNQPQH
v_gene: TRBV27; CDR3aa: ASSLSRQSYGYT
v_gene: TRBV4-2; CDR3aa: ASSQGEASGSLAKNIQY
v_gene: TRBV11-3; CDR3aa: ASSFIQAGGSYNEQF
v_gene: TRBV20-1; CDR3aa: SSQTEYGYT
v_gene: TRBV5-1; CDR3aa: ASSSPDRVEEQY
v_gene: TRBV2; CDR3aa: ASSEPSDTGGADTEAF
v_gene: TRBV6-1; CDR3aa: ASSTRLPSYNEQF
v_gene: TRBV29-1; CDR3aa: SAFNEKLF
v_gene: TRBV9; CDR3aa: ASSVGHTSPQH
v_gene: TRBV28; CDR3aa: ASSPASGAVGYQPQH
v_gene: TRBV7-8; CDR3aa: ASSLMGGSSNTGELF
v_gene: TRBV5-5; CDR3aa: ASSLERDRVTNTEAF
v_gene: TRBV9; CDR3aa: ASSAGQVQFTLTTGELF
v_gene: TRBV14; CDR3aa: ASSLTDYGYT
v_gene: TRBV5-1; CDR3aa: ASSLVAGAAYEQY
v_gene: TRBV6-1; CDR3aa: ASTGGPGGYT
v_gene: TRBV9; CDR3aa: ASSARGQGETQY
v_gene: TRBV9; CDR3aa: ASSARQGAVIYT
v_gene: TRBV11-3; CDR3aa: ASSSRGAGELF
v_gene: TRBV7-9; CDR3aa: ASSPETSGFSYEQY
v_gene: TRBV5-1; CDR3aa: ASSPTSGTGSEKLF
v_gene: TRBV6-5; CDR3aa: ASSSGTVDYGYT
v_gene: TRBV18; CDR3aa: ASSPPGGPGEQY
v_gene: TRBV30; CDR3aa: ASTSVRTIYEQY
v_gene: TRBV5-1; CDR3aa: ASSLDGTSAYNEQF
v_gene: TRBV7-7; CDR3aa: ASSPWTSGSSYNEQF
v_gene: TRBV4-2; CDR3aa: ASSQTTGPREKLF
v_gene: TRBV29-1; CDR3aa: STRGRGAYNEQF
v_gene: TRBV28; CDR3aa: ASSGLAGISDTQY
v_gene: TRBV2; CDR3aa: ASSLDISAF
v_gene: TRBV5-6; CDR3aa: ASSPGLSNQPQH
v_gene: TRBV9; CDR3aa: ASSVGDRATYEQY
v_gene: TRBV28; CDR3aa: ASKASGRSYEQY
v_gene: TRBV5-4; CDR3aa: ASSPKTANTGELF
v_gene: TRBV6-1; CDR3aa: ASSSDSLGEQF
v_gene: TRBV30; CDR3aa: AWKRGGVSGELF
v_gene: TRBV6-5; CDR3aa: ASSAGQGNQPQH
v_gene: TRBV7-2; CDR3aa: ASSLDRQQETQY
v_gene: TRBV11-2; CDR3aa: ASSSTGGGFYNEQF
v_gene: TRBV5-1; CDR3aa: ASSWEGESSYEQY
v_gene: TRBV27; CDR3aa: ASSLQALDSPLH
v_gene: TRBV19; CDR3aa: ASSWSSYNEQF
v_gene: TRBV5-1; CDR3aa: ASSLQGYSNQPQH
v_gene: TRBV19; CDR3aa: ASRGGTSGRAGKVETQY
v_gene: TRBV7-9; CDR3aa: ASSLAPGTNTEAF